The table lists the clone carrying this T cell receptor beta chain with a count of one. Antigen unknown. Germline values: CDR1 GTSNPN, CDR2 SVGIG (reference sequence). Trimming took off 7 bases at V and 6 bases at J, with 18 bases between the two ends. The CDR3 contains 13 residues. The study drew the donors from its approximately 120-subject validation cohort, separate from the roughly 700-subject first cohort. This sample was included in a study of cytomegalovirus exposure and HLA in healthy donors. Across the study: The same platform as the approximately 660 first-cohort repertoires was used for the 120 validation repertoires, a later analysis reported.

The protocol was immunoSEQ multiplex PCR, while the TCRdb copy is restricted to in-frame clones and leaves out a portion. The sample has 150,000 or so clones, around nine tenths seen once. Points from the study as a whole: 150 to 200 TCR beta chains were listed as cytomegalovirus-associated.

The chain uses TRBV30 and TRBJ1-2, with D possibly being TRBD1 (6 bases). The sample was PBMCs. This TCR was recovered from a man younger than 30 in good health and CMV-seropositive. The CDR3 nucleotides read TGTGCCTCCCTTGACAGGAAGAAACATGGCTACACCTTC. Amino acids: CASLDRKKHGYTF. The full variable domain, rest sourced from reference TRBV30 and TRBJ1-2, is SQTIHQWPATLVQPVGSPLSLECTVEGTSNPNLYWYRQAAGRGLQLLFYSVGIGQISSEVPQNLSASRPQDRQFILSSKKLLLSDSGFYLCASLDRKKHGYTFGSGTRLTVV.